This TCR beta chain was found in a study of breast tumors, draining lymph nodes, adjacent tissues. The study, taken as a whole, reports: The data were judged consistent with most tumor T cells coming from lymph node and expanding in tumor.

The CDR3 loop spans 15 amino acids. Trimming cost V 5 bases and J 7 bases; bases outside gene matches: 8. In germline, CDR1 is SGHNT, CDR2 YENEEA. This clonotype was recorded many times. Antigen specificity is unknown. TCRdb analysed the multiplex PCR reads with MiXCR anew, one entry per CDR3 protein. This sample carries under 150,000 distinct CDR3 sequences, over 20% of them seen once, and the ten largest clones take 2% to 2.5%. The lymph nodes were axillary draining lymph nodes from breast cancer patients. This chain connects TRBV11-3 to TRBJ2-1; TRBD2 matches 10 bases. Sequences were obtained from axillary lymph node tissue. The sequence came from a female donor with breast cancer. Some clones in this sample may be carry-over from other donors' samples. The CDR3 sequence: CASSQRTSGLNEQFF. In DNA form, the CDR3 reads TGTGCCAGCAGCCAACGGACTAGCGGTTTGAATGAGCAGTTCTTC. The full variable domain, with the rest looked up from reference TRBV11-3 and TRBJ2-1, is EAGVVQSPRYKIIEKKQPVAFWCNPISGHNTLYWYLQNLGQGPELLIRYENEEAVDDSQLPKDRFSAERLKGVDSTLKIQPAELGDSAVYLCASSQRTSGLNEQFFGPGTRLTVL.